The 2 T cell receptor beta chains presented below share a single source sample, sequenced in a study of CXCR3-negative and CXCR3-positive naive CD8 T cells. UMI-labeled 5' RACE yielded the TRB cDNA libraries. TCRdb re-called the 5' RACE reads, yielding one record per CDR3 amino acid sequence without DNA. The sample includes 130,000 or so distinct CDR3 sequences. The sample consisted of naive CXCR3- CD8+ T cells from blood. Documented subset: CD45RO-CCR7+CD27+CD95- naive CD8+ T cells lacking CXCR3 (TNR3-). These receptors were taken from a human donor in good health. Some clones in this sample may be carry-over from other donors' samples.

The rearrangement links TRBV29-1 to TRBJ2-1; TCRdb designates TRBD2, a call that cannot be tested without DNA. CDR3 length: 15 residues. Germline V lookup: CDR1 SQVTM, CDR2 ANQGSEA. The CDR3 here is CSVLAVGERNNEQFF.

J is TRBJ2-6 and V is TRBV20-1; TCRdb outputs TRBD1, but without DNA this stays unchecked. The CDR3 length is 17 residues. Germline CDR1 DFQATT, CDR2 SNEGSKA (reference sequence). CDR3: CSARAWDGGSGANVLTF.